This TCR beta chain was captured in a study of T-cell reconstitution after alpha-beta-depleted transplantation in children. Unique molecular identifiers featured in how the TCRbeta library was prepared. TCRdb passed the PCR reads through MiXCR, listing each CDR3 protein once. Among 500,000 to 600,000 distinct CDR3 sequences, 32% were seen once, and the ten largest hold under 3%. The length of the CDR3 is 17 residues. CDR1 and CDR2 from the germline V gene are LGHNA and YNFKEQ. V dropped 4 bases and J dropped 3; count of bases not matched to a gene: 11. Sample: PBMCs from the stem cell graft donor, taken from the stem cell graft. The rearrangement links TRBV4-2 to TRBJ1-5; 8 bases align to TRBD1. This clonotype was sampled from a human donor who donated a stem cell graft to a child with aplastic anemia. CDR3 sequence: CASSPGATGDDNQPQHF. The CDR3 DNA is TGTGCCAGCAGCCCCGGGGCGACAGGGGACGACAATCAGCCCCAGCATTTT.